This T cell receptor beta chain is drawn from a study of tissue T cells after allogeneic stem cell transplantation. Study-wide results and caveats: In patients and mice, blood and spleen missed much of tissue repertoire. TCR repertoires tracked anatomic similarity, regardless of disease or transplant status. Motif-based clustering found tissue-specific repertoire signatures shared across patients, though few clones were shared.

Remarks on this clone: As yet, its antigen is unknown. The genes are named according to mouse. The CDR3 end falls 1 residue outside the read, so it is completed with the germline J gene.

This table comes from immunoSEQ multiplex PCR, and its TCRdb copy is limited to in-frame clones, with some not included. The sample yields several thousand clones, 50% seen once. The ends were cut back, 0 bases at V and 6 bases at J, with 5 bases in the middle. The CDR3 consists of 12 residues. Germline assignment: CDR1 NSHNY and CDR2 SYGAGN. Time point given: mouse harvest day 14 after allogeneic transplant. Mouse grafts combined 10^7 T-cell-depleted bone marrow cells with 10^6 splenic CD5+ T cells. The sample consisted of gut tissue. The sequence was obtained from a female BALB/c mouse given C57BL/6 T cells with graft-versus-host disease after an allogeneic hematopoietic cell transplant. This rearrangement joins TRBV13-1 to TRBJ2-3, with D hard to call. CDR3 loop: CASSDGGETLYF. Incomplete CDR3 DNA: TGTGCCAGCAGTGATGGGGGTGAAACGCTGTAT.